This entry features one T cell receptor (beta chain) sequence. What it binds is unknown. TCR beta CDR3 sequences were amplified from RNA transcripts. The HTBI set primed first-round TCR CDR3 RT-PCR. TCRdb redid the calling of the multiplex PCR reads with MiXCR, one entry per CDR3 protein. The sample lists about half a million distinct CDR3 sequences; less than 25% were seen once. The sample is drawn from a study of T cells in Graves' hyperthyroidism and ophthalmopathy. Study-level background: Initial diagnosis, before any treatment, was when peripheral blood was collected. Study conclusions and caveats: Blood also contained most expanded thyroid clonotypes above 0.001. Ophthalmopathy onset followed model prediction by a median roughly six months.

Exclusion criteria comprised uncontrolled infection, other autoimmune disease, pregnancy or lactation. Sequencing was done on a sample of blood. The TCR comes from a man between 18 and 35 years old with Graves' hyperthyroidism.

The CDR3 loop is CASVGGITIYEQYF. The CDR3 nucleotides read TGTGCCAGCGTTGGGGGTATAACCATCTACGAGCAGTACTTC. The gene calls are TRBV6-5 and TRBJ2-7, with D perhaps being TRBD1 or TRBD2 (5 bases each). V was trimmed by 8 bases and J by 3 bases, leaving 17 bases between them. CDR3 length: 14 residues. Germline CDR1 reads MNHEY; CDR2 reads SVGAGI.